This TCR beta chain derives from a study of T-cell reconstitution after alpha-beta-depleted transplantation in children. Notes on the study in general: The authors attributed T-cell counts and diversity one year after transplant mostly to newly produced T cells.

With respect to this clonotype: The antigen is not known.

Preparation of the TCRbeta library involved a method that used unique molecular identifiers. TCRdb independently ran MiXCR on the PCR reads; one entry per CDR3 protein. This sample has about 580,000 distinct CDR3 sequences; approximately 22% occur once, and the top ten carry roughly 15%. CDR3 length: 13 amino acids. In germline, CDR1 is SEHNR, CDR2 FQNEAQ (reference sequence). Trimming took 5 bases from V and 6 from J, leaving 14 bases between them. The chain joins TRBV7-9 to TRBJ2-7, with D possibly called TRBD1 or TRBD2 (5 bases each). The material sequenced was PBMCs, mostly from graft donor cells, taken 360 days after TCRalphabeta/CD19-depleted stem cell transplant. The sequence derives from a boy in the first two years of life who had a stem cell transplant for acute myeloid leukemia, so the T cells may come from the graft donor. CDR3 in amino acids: CASSRLAGLEQYF. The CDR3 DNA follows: TGTGCCAGCAGCCGTCTAGCAGGGCTCGAGCAGTACTTC.